The 2 T cell receptor beta chains below all came from one sample that was sequenced in a study of blood T cell repertoires in COVID-19. Generated by immunoSEQ multiplex PCR, the TCRdb table keeps only in-frame clones and is missing some. The sample lists 70,000 to 75,000 clones; approximately 85% were seen once. Sequences were obtained from peripheral blood. Receptor source: a human donor in a cohort sampled during active COVID-19.

The gene calls are TRBV10-3 and TRBJ1-2; TRBD1 might be the D (5 bases). Trimming pared 11 bases from V and 4 bases from J, leaving 20 bases between. This CDR3 spans 14 amino acids. Germline loops: CDR1 ENHRY, CDR2 SYGVKD. CDR3: CAAMQGRMGYGYTF. The CDR3 region has the DNA TGTGCCGCGATGCAGGGAAGGATGGGCTATGGCTACACCTTC.

The chain has TRBV19 and TRBJ2-7; TRBD2 matches at 12 bases. V lost 5 bases and J lost 6; bases outside the gene matches: 8. The V gene's germline CDR1 is LNHDA and CDR2 SQIVND (reference sequence). The CDR3 covers 15 residues. CDR3 DNA: TGTGCCAGTAGTTTACTAGCGGGAGGTATTGCCGAGCAGTACTTC. Its protein is CASSLLAGGIAEQYF. Complete variable domain (other parts from reference TRBV19 and TRBJ2-7): DGGITQSPKYLFRKEGQNVTLSCEQNLNHDAMYWYRQDPGQGLRLIYYSQIVNDFQKGDIAEGYSVSREKKESFPLTVTSAQKNPTAFYLCASSLLAGGIAEQYFGPGTRLTVT.